Below, 26 T cell receptor beta chains from the same sample are listed, as sequenced in a study of T cells in Graves' hyperthyroidism and ophthalmopathy (dated by TCRdb to the late 2010s). The library was obtained by multiplex PCR. Sequencing instrument: Illumina HiSeq 2000. The TCR beta CDR3 regions were amplified from the RNA transcripts. A first-round RT-PCR of the TCR CDR3 used the HTBI primer set with the Qiagen OneStep RT-PCR kit. TCRdb took the public reads, trimmed them with fastp at Q25, ran MiXCR for clone calling and kept in-frame beta chains. CDR3 protein duplicates are merged, each entry listing the most common genes and DNA. Within this sample are under 400,000 distinct CDR3 sequences, with 21% of them counted one time only. The ten largest account for 50% of the sample. The sample comprised blood. The receptors stem from a woman aged 50 to 60 with Graves' hyperthyroidism.

The V gene is TRBV2, the J gene TRBJ1-2; 10 bases fit TRBD1. Trimming cost V 6 bases and J 8 bases; bases outside gene matches: 6. This CDR3 has 13 amino acids. Germline values: CDR1 SNHLY, CDR2 FYNNEI. The chain's CDR3 is CASRAGQGSGYTF. The CDR3 DNA follows: TGTGCCAGCAGGGCGGGACAGGGGAGCGGCTACACCTTC.

V gene TRBV28 combines with J gene TRBJ2-7, with D possibly matching TRBD2 (6 bases). Germline V gene data show CDR1 as MDHEN and CDR2 as SYDVKM. This CDR3 is 14 amino acids long. The V and J ends lost 2 bases and 0 bases respectively, with 8 bases between them. This CDR3 reads CASSLRRGSYEQYF. The CDR3 DNA is TGTGCCAGCAGTTTACGGAGGGGCTCCTACGAGCAGTACTTC.

This clonotype was detected a few times. This sequence joins TRBV7-9 and TRBJ1-1, with TRBD1 matching 10 bases. The germline gives CDR1 SEHNR, CDR2 FQNEAQ (reference sequence). With V trimmed by 7 bases and J by 1 base, 6 bases remained unmatched. The CDR3 is made up of 15 amino acids. The CDR3 DNA reads as TGTGCCAGCAAGGGACAGGGGCCCCCGAACACTGAAGCTTTCTTT. Translation gives CASKGQGPPNTEAFF.

Ten or more counts support this clonotype. V gene TRBV7-9 combines with J gene TRBJ2-7; TRBD2 aligns across 10 bases. There are 17 residues in the CDR3. The J segment lost 2 bases and the V segment lost 5 bases, leaving 12 bases of the junction unmatched. Germline values: CDR1 SEHNR, CDR2 FQNEAQ (reference sequence). DNA for the CDR3: TGTGCCAGCAGCCCGAGGAGCGGACTAGCGGCTGCCTACGAGCAGTACTTC. It is translated as CASSPRSGLAAAYEQYF.

In its sample, this clonotype was seen many times. The chain's CDR3 is CAWMGNEEFNSPLHF. CDR3 DNA sequence: TGTGCCTGGATGGGTAACGAGGAGTTTAATTCACCCCTCCACTTT. V is TRBV30 and J is TRBJ1-6; no reliable D call. The V and J ends lost 4 bases and 6 bases respectively, with 16 bases between them. The length of the CDR3 is 15 residues. Looked up from germline, CDR1 is GTSNPN and CDR2 is SVGIG (reference sequence).

This chain uses TRBV28 with TRBJ2-1; TRBD2 matches at 12 bases. This CDR3 comprises 18 residues. Germline CDR1 reads MDHEN; CDR2 reads SYDVKM. V gave up 6 bases and J gave up 7 bases; unmatched junction bases: 16. The CDR3 sequence: CASSLPEVLAGGINEQFF. For the CDR3, the DNA is TGTGCCAGCAGCCTCCCGGAGGTGCTAGCGGGAGGGATTAATGAGCAGTTCTTC.

This clonotype was detected many times. The V call is TRBV6-2 or TRBV6-3, the J call TRBJ1-1; D is unresolved. V lost 8 bases and J lost 5, with 15 bases in between. CDR3 size: 13 residues. Germline lookup yields CDR1 MNHEY and CDR2 SVGEGT. In DNA form, the CDR3 reads TGTGCCAGCCGACGGGGATCTGTTACTGAAGCTTTCTTT. Translation gives CASRRGSVTEAFF.

The sample holds many counts of this clonotype. The rearrangement links TRBV7-8 to TRBJ2-7, with D unclear. The CDR3 contains 15 residues. Germline V gene sequence: CDR1 SGHVS, CDR2 FQNEAQ. V dropped 2 bases and J dropped 0 bases, with 11 bases sitting between them. Here the CDR3 DNA reads TGTGCCAGCAGCTTAAATTCCGGAGTCTCCTACGAGCAGTACTTC. The encoded protein is CASSLNSGVSYEQYF.

J is TRBJ1-3 and V is TRBV12-3 or TRBV12-4, with TRBD1 identical over 10 bases. With 2 bases clipped from V and 4 bases from J, the junction kept 2 bases outside the gene matches. The CDR3 loop spans 15 amino acids. The DNA of the CDR3 is TGTGCCAGCAGTTTACGACAGGGGGCGGGAAACACCATATATTTT. Its protein product is CASSLRQGAGNTIYF.

This clonotype was found many times. This chain links TRBV9 with TRBJ2-1, with TRBD1 matching 9 bases. V lost 4 bases to trimming and J lost 0 bases; unmatched junction nucleotides: 8. Germline V gives CDR1 SGDLS, CDR2 YYNGEE. This CDR3 comprises 17 residues. In nucleotides, the CDR3 is TGTGCCAGCAGCTCGGACAGGGGCATGAGCTCCTACAATGAGCAGTTCTTC. Translating gives CASSSDRGMSSYNEQFF.

The chain combines TRBV10-3 with TRBJ2-3; 7 bases match TRBD2. Looked up from germline, CDR1 is ENHRY and CDR2 is SYGVKD. V trimming: 1 base; J trimming: 2 bases; junction bases outside the gene matches: 6. There are 16 residues in the CDR3. The CDR3, as DNA: TGTGCCATCAGTGAGTTCCGGGACTACAACACAGATACGCAGTATTTT. Its translation: CAISEFRDYNTDTQYF.

This clonotype has ten or more counts. V usage is TRBV5-1 and J usage is TRBJ2-2; D tentatively reads TRBD1 or TRBD2 (5 bases each). CDR3 length equals 16 residues. From germline, CDR1 is SGHRS and CDR2 YFSETQ. V shed 4 bases and J shed 4 bases, with 17 bases lying between them. The CDR3 sequence: CASSILRSGATGELFF. In nucleotides, the CDR3 is TGCGCCAGCAGCATCCTTCGCTCCGGGGCCACCGGGGAGCTGTTTTTT.

This clonotype appeared many times. The chain joins TRBV24-1 to TRBJ2-4; 7 positions agree with TRBD1. Germline V gene lookup returns CDR1 KGHDR and CDR2 SFDVKD. This CDR3 region has 14 residues. The junction had 4 bases not matched to a gene; V was cut back by 7 bases and J by 2 bases. The CDR3 sequence: CATSPGQTKNIQYF. CDR3 DNA sequence: TGTGCCACCAGCCCGGGACAGACCAAAAACATTCAGTACTTC.

This clonotype was found a few times. The CDR3 DNA reads as TGCAGTGTTTTGGGGTCGGCGGAGCAGTACTTC. Amino acid sequence: CSVLGSAEQYF. The chain joins TRBV20-1 to TRBJ2-7; unclear D gene. Deletions cut 7 bases from V and 7 bases from J, with 14 bases between. Germline V lookup: CDR1 DFQATT, CDR2 SNEGSKA (reference sequence). The CDR3 spans 11 residues.

This clonotype was seen ten or more times. The rearrangement uses TRBV20-1 and TRBJ2-3; TRBD1 or TRBD2 may be the D gene (6 bases each). V was cut by 3 bases and J by 5 bases, with 12 bases left in between. Germline CDR1 is DFQATT and CDR2 is SNEGSKA (reference sequence). The CDR3 extends over 13 amino acids. CDR3 region: CSASGGRVDTQYF. The CDR3 coding sequence is TGCAGTGCTAGCGGGGGCCGGGTAGATACGCAGTATTTT.

Many counts were recorded for this clonotype. The CDR3, as DNA: TGCGCCAGCAGAGGGACATCGAAACACACAGATACGCAGTATTTT. Its translation: CASRGTSKHTDTQYF. The chain links TRBV5-1 to TRBJ2-3, with D perhaps TRBD1 (6 bases). There are 15 residues in the CDR3. V lost 5 bases and J 2 bases, leaving 15 bases between the germline ends. CDR1 is SGHRS, CDR2 YFSETQ, per germline.

This clonotype showed up just a few times. V usage is TRBV6-1 and J usage is TRBJ2-7; maybe TRBD1 (7 bases). CDR1 and CDR2 from the germline V gene are MNHNS and SASEGT. The CDR3 totals 14 residues. V was pared by 7 bases and J by 2 bases, with 15 bases between. CDR3 sequence: CASTGDRPPYEQYF. The DNA of the CDR3 is TGTGCCAGCACGGGGGACAGACCGCCCTACGAGCAGTACTTC.

The chain carries TRBV3-1 and TRBJ2-7; 9 bases fit TRBD2. CDR3 length equals 16 residues. With V trimmed by 1 base and J by 1 base, 5 bases remained unmatched. CDR1 and CDR2 (germline): LGHDT, YNNKEL (reference sequence). The CDR3 nucleotides are TGTGCCAGCAGCCAAGGGCTAGCGGGACATTCCTACGAGCAGTACTTC. Residues: CASSQGLAGHSYEQYF.

Here the CDR3 reads CATSARVSSNEKLFF. DNA for the CDR3: TGTGCCACCAGCGCCAGGGTATCGTCTAATGAAAAACTGTTTTTT. This chain connects TRBV15 to TRBJ1-4; D perhaps matches TRBD1 (5 bases). Germline CDR1 is LNHNV and CDR2 is YYDKDF (reference sequence). The CDR3 length is 15 residues. The germline V and J ends were trimmed by 5 bases and 3 bases, with 13 bases remaining between them.

A few counts support this clonotype. The chain uses TRBV4-1 and TRBJ1-1; D not certain. Germline values: CDR1 MGHRA, CDR2 YSYEKL. V lost 4 bases to trimming and J lost 8 bases, with 23 bases between them. This CDR3 comprises 16 residues. In nucleotides, the CDR3 is TGCGCCAGCAGCCCCGGAGGAGGGTTGCTCCGCGCCGAAGCTTTCTTT. Encoded protein: CASSPGGGLLRAEAFF.

This clonotype occurred a few times. The gene calls are TRBV6-1 and TRBJ2-7; tentative D call: TRBD1 (6 bases). Trimming took 6 bases from V and 2 from J, leaving 17 bases between them. The V gene's germline CDR1 is MNHNS and CDR2 SASEGT. The CDR3 runs to 15 residues. The DNA for the CDR3 is TGTGCCAGCAGACGCTCCGGGACACTGACCTACGAGCAGTACTTC. It yields the protein CASRRSGTLTYEQYF.

The chain carries TRBV6-1 and TRBJ2-1, with unresolved D. V shed 7 bases and J shed 6 bases, with 16 bases lying between them. Germline assignment: CDR1 MNHNS and CDR2 SASEGT. The CDR3 runs to 14 residues. The CDR3 DNA follows: TGTGCCAGCATCGCCTCGCGCCCGGCCAATGAGCAGTTCTTC. It is translated as CASIASRPANEQFF.

This clonotype has at least ten counts. The J gene is TRBJ1-2, the V gene TRBV28; D perhaps matches TRBD1 (6 bases). Germline-derived CDR1 and CDR2 are MDHEN and SYDVKM. This CDR3 has 18 residues. Trimming cost V 5 bases and J 3 bases, with 25 bases left between them. The CDR3, as DNA: TGTGCCAGCAGTGTGGGGGGCATCACCATCCTTGGGGACTATGGCTACACCTTC. This encodes CASSVGGITILGDYGYTF.

The V gene is TRBV28, the J gene TRBJ2-7, with 8 bases aligning to TRBD1. CDR3 length equals 11 residues. V lost 10 bases to trimming and J lost 9 bases; unmatched junction nucleotides: 8. Per germline, CDR1 MDHEN and CDR2 SYDVKM. In DNA, the CDR3 is TGTGCCACCGGACAGGGAATCGGGCAGTACTTC. It encodes CATGQGIGQYF.

The chain joins TRBV28 to TRBJ2-7; 14 positions match TRBD2. The V gene's germline CDR1 is MDHEN and CDR2 SYDVKM. V shed 5 bases and J 6 bases; nucleotides not matched to a gene: 0. CDR3 size: 13 residues. CDR3 bases: TGTGCCAGCAGTGGACTAGCGGGGGGCGAGCAGTACTTC. This sequence encodes CASSGLAGGEQYF.

Many counts were recorded for this clonotype. This rearrangement joins TRBV5-1 to TRBJ1-1; 7 nucleotides agree with TRBD1. V lost 4 bases, J lost 6 bases, and 15 bases stayed unmatched. The CDR3 contains 16 residues. Germline V CDR1 and CDR2: SGHRS, YFSETQ. DNA for the CDR3: TGCGCCAGCAGCCCCAGGTCCCTACAGGGGAGAGCTGAAGCTTTCTTT. This sequence encodes CASSPRSLQGRAEAFF. The entire variable domain, with the rest obtained from reference TRBV5-1 and TRBJ1-1, is as follows: KAGVTQTPRYLIKTRGQQVTLSCSPISGHRSVSWYQQTPGQGLQFLFEYFSETQRNKGNFPGRFSGRQFSNSRSEMNVSTLELGDSALYLCASSPRSLQGRAEAFFGQGTRLTVV.